These T cell receptor beta chains were read from a single sample in a study of T cells in tuberculosis. Sequencing used immunoSEQ multiplex PCR; TCRdb keeps in-frame clones, though not all of them. Among around 41,000 clones listed, approximately 94% were seen once. Input material: PBMCs. The origin of the receptors is a donor aged 10-29 years with latent tuberculosis or without tuberculosis infection. Some clones in this sample may be carry-over from other donors' samples. Both conserved end residues are part of each CDR3.

j_call cdr3_length v_call cdr3_aa
TRBJ1-1 14 TRBV4-3 CASSQVSMNTEAFF
TRBJ2-7 13 TRBV7-9 CASSPRAPYEQYF
TRBJ1-4 15 TRBV13 CASSLLEVGGEKLFF
TRBJ2-2 17 TRBV4-1 CASSQDRRGQGAGELFF
TRBJ1-2 14 TRBV5-8 CASSQPTAPKLDTF
TRBJ2-4 14 TRBV6-1 CASSAAGGLNIQYF
TRBJ2-7 15 TRBV19 CASSIASGRPYEQYF
TRBJ2-5 14 TRBV7-7 CASSSGTVEETQYF
TRBJ1-1 17 TRBV5-3 CARSLAALSTGNTEAFF
TRBJ1-2 11 TRBV2 CASSPYQGYTF
TRBJ1-2 14 TRBV19 CASSIDEADYGYTF
TRBJ2-1 18 TRBV4-2 CASSQDQGTSGRNNEQFF
TRBJ2-7 17 TRBV7-2 CASSFDRGPAGGEEQYF
TRBJ2-7 14 TRBV5-4 CASSPGGRGGEQYF
TRBJ2-7 16 TRBV28 CASSTLPGQGQYEQYF
TRBJ1-2 16 TRBV5-6 CASSLSRGGRYYGYTF
TRBJ2-5 15 TRBV5-1 CASSLGTALQETQYF
TRBJ2-3 18 TRBV7-9 CASSLPGLLIYHTDTQYF
TRBJ1-1 15 TRBV6-6 CASSPDEGRATEAFF
TRBJ2-1 15 TRBV2 CASSEGRQSYNEQFF
TRBJ2-3 14 TRBV10-2 CASSEPSSTDTQYF
TRBJ2-2 15 TRBV7-6 CASSLDRGNTGELFF
TRBJ1-2 13 TRBV28 CASSVKGASGYTF
TRBJ2-5 19 TRBV5-5 CASSFLIGAAGGPGETQYF